The 2 T cell receptor beta chains reported below all come from one sample, sequenced in a study of shared clonotypes between healthy human individuals. Generated by immunoSEQ multiplex PCR, the TCRdb table keeps only in-frame clones and is missing some. The profile covers around 1.4 million clones, with around 98.5% appearing a single time and about 0.35% taken by the ten largest. The sequencing input was naive CD4+ T cells sorted from blood. Noted subset: CD45RA+ positively selected. The origin of the receptors is a man aged 25 to 40 in good health.

This clone was recorded only once. This same CDR3 is encoded by further DNA sequences in the sample. The chain uses TRBV18 and TRBJ2-7, with 8 bases matching TRBD2. In germline, CDR1 is KGHSH, CDR2 LQKENI. V lost 3 bases and J lost 3; bases outside the gene matches: 4. This CDR3 has 14 residues. In DNA, the CDR3 is TGTGCCAGCTCACCTTCGGGGACTAGCTACGAGCAGTACTTC. Translating gives CASSPSGTSYEQYF.

To note about this clone: Different DNA sequences within this sample yield the same CDR3. The CDR3 loop is CASSLLAGGDTGELFF. CDR3 DNA sequence: TGCGCCAGCAGCTTGTTGGCGGGAGGGGACACCGGGGAGCTGTTTTTT. This chain links TRBV5-1 with TRBJ2-2; 9 bases align to TRBD2. V shed 1 base and J 3 bases; nucleotides not matched to a gene: 4. Germline lookup yields CDR1 SGHRS and CDR2 YFSETQ. The CDR3 covers 16 residues.